What follows is one T cell receptor beta chain and its context. Genomic DNA of every subset was divided equally among multiple immunoSEQ plates. Per the original methods: ImmunoSEQ output held junction-only sequences without quality scores, so filtering differed. The repertoire was sequenced with immunoSEQ multiplex PCR; TCRdb's copy has only in-frame clones and lacks some. Clonal size and the V and J genes are those of that table, whereas D and trimming came from the DNA. Of over a million clones in the sample, around 76% were seen once. This record belongs to a study of shared clonotypes between healthy human individuals. V was pared by 7 bases and J by 4 bases, with 6 bases of the junction left unmatched. From germline, CDR1 is SNHLY and CDR2 FYNNEI. This CDR3 has 13 amino acids.

The chain combines TRBV2 with TRBJ1-1; 7 nucleotides line up with TRBD1. This clonotype was obtained from a man younger than 30 in good health. Sequencing was done on a sample of memory CD4+ T cells sorted from blood. As for subset: CD45RA-negative fraction. CDR3 sequence: CASTLTGTTEAFF. The DNA for the CDR3 is TGTGCCAGCACTCTGACAGGGACCACTGAAGCTTTCTTT.